This T cell receptor (beta chain) was profiled in a study of CD8 T cells in ankylosing spondylitis. TCRdb processed the 5' RACE reads anew with MiXCR; each CDR3 protein has one entry. The repertoire holds about 200,000 distinct CDR3 sequences, with roughly 12% as singletons. Germline trimming cut 4 bases from V and 3 bases from J; bases unmatched to any gene: 4. Germline CDR1 reads MGHRA; CDR2 reads YSYEKL. This CDR3 contains 15 residues. Broader study findings: Reported data indicate significant enrichment of disease-linked clones within matched ankylosing spondylitis synovial fluid. Previously reported in reactive arthritis synovial fluid and blood were some of the motif variants. A motif in TCR beta, a set of several highly homologous variants, appeared characteristic of ankylosing spondylitis blood. Clones linked with disease were CD8+ and fairly uncommon in the peripheral blood.

In this sample, this clonotype turned up a few times. The antigen is not known. Source material: blood, either unsorted or a sorted T cell fraction (not recorded which). This chain uses TRBV4-1 with TRBJ2-1; 9 nucleotides align to TRBD1. The clonotype originates from a male donor with ankylosing spondylitis or in good health (not recorded which). The CDR3 sequence is CASSPRQGDYNEQFF. The CDR3 DNA is TGCGCCAGCAGCCCTCGACAGGGGGACTACAATGAGCAGTTCTTC.